In this sample, the clone carrying this T cell receptor beta chain turned up many times. Its target is not known. There were TCR beta CDR3 regions amplified from RNA transcripts. Initially, a first-round RT-PCR of the TCR CDR3 employed the HTBI primer set. MiXCR, run by TCRdb on the multiplex PCR reads, gives a single entry per CDR3 protein. Here the sample spans around 500,000 distinct CDR3 sequences, under 25% being singletons. CDR1 DFQATT and CDR2 SNEGSKA come from the germline V gene (reference sequence). The V gene lost 1 base and the J gene lost 0 bases, with 12 bases spanning the gap. The CDR3 is made up of 15 amino acids. The data derive from a study of T cells in Graves' hyperthyroidism and ophthalmopathy. Study-level findings and limits: Also found in blood were most expanded thyroid clonotypes above 0.001. In simple terms, a model built on 13 V-J features told ophthalmopathy apart from stable hyperthyroidism.

Ophthalmopathy cases met thresholds of Clinical Activity Score at least 3, NOSPECS grade at least 4 and duration under 3 months. In making diagnoses, clinical symptoms, serum thyroxine and TRAb, thyroid ultrasound and orbital computed tomography were all used. J is TRBJ1-1 and V is TRBV20-1; unclear D gene. This clonotype was obtained from a woman in her 70s with Graves' ophthalmopathy. The sample was blood. CDR3 nucleotide sequence: TGCAGTGCTAGAGCCGCCCAGGTACTGAACACTGAAGCTTTCTTT. Translated: CSARAAQVLNTEAFF.